Listed below are T cell receptor beta chains from one sample, sequenced in a study of beta chain features in type 1 diabetes. Produced via immunoSEQ multiplex PCR; TCRdb's table is partial and in-frame only. The sample includes 350,000 to 450,000 clones, roughly 13% seen only once; the top ten take approximately 0.038%. Material: naive CD4+ T cells from blood. These receptors originate from a man younger than 40 in good health. The CDR3 runs from the conserved cysteine through the conserved F or W. The order of the fields is clone size, D gene, J gene, V gene, CDR3 protein, CDR3 DNA. The D gene is left open where the match is weak. Size is omitted from some rows. Given values are once, few, many or a class for expanded clones.

clone_size: .; d_call: .; j_call: TRBJ1-3; v_call: TRBV30; cdr3_aa: CAWDPGTLPGVAGNTIYF; cdr3_nt: TGTGCCTGGGACCCCGGGACTCTCCCTGGGGTTGCTGGAAACACCATATATTTT
clone_size: .; d_call: TRBD1; j_call: TRBJ2-5; v_call: TRBV5-4; cdr3_aa: CASSFDRAQETQYF; cdr3_nt: TGTGCCAGCAGCTTCGACAGGGCCCAAGAGACCCAGTACTTC
clone_size: .; d_call: .; j_call: TRBJ2-3; v_call: TRBV30; cdr3_aa: CAWSTPGDTQYF; cdr3_nt: TGTGCCTGGAGCACCCCCGGAGATACGCAGTATTTT
clone_size: few; d_call: .; j_call: TRBJ2-1; v_call: TRBV9; cdr3_aa: CASSVVSGSGREQFF; cdr3_nt: TGTGCCAGCAGCGTAGTTTCAGGGTCCGGTCGAGAGCAGTTCTTC
clone_size: .; d_call: TRBD1; j_call: TRBJ2-3; v_call: TRBV5-4; cdr3_aa: CASSLATGGLTDTQYF; cdr3_nt: TGTGCCAGCAGCTTGGCTACAGGGGGCTTGACGGATACGCAGTATTTT
clone_size: few; d_call: .; j_call: TRBJ2-7; v_call: TRBV11-2; cdr3_aa: CASSNAGTGAYEQYF; cdr3_nt: TGTGCCAGCAGCAATGCCGGGACGGGAGCCTACGAGCAGTACTTC
clone_size: .; d_call: .; j_call: TRBJ1-2; v_call: TRBV18; cdr3_aa: CASSSIYGYTF; cdr3_nt: TGTGCCAGCTCATCAATCTATGGCTACACCTTC
clone_size: few; d_call: .; j_call: TRBJ2-5; v_call: TRBV29-1; cdr3_aa: CSVVWPPRETQYF; cdr3_nt: TGCAGCGTTGTCTGGCCACCCCGGGAGACCCAGTACTTC
clone_size: few; d_call: .; j_call: TRBJ2-1; v_call: TRBV30; cdr3_aa: CAWSVVGVSYNEQFF; cdr3_nt: TGTGCCTGGAGTGTGGTCGGCGTCTCCTACAATGAGCAGTTCTTC
clone_size: .; d_call: .; j_call: TRBJ2-1; v_call: TRBV7-2; cdr3_aa: CASSLDQGISYNEQFF; cdr3_nt: TGTGCCAGCAGCTTAGACCAGGGAATTTCCTACAATGAGCAGTTCTTC
clone_size: few; d_call: .; j_call: TRBJ2-3; v_call: TRBV5-4; cdr3_aa: CASSLALGSTDTQYF; cdr3_nt: TGTGCCAGCAGCTTGGCCTTAGGGAGCACAGATACGCAGTATTTT
clone_size: .; d_call: TRBD2; j_call: TRBJ2-3; v_call: TRBV7-9; cdr3_aa: CASSSVSGGKADTQYF; cdr3_nt: TGTGCCAGCAGTTCCGTTAGCGGGGGAAAGGCAGATACGCAGTATTTT
clone_size: many; d_call: .; j_call: TRBJ2-4; v_call: TRBV9; cdr3_aa: CASSVDPGQGIQYF; cdr3_nt: TGTGCCAGCAGCGTAGACCCGGGGCAAGGCATTCAGTACTTC
clone_size: few; d_call: .; j_call: TRBJ1-2; v_call: TRBV9; cdr3_aa: CASSGPWTGTNYGYTF; cdr3_nt: TGTGCCAGCAGCGGCCCCTGGACGGGAACTAACTATGGCTACACCTTC
clone_size: few; d_call: .; j_call: TRBJ2-1; v_call: TRBV4-1; cdr3_aa: CASSQGPSWNEQFF; cdr3_nt: TGCGCCAGCAGCCAAGGGCCCAGCTGGAATGAGCAGTTCTTC
clone_size: .; d_call: .; j_call: TRBJ1-5; v_call: TRBV16; cdr3_aa: CASSPHEGDRGQPQHF; cdr3_nt: TGTGCCAGCAGCCCCCACGAAGGGGACCGGGGGCAGCCCCAGCATTTT
clone_size: .; d_call: .; j_call: TRBJ1-1; v_call: TRBV14; cdr3_aa: CASSPRTEGLAFF; cdr3_nt: TGTGCCAGCAGCCCTAGGACAGAAGGGTTAGCTTTCTTT
clone_size: few; d_call: .; j_call: TRBJ2-3; v_call: TRBV10-3; cdr3_aa: CAISESGHSTDTQYF; cdr3_nt: TGTGCCATCAGTGAGTCGGGGCACTCCACAGATACGCAGTATTTT
clone_size: few; d_call: .; j_call: TRBJ1-1; v_call: TRBV9; cdr3_aa: CASSVAGETEAFF; cdr3_nt: TGTGCCAGCAGCGTAGCAGGGGAGACTGAAGCTTTCTTT
clone_size: few; d_call: TRBD1; j_call: TRBJ1-1; v_call: TRBV7-2; cdr3_aa: CASSFRQGGTEAFF; cdr3_nt: TGTGCCAGCAGCTTCAGGCAGGGGGGAACTGAAGCTTTCTTT
clone_size: .; d_call: .; j_call: TRBJ1-2; v_call: TRBV5-1; cdr3_aa: CASRAPEVNGYTF; cdr3_nt: TGCGCCAGCAGGGCCCCAGAGGTCAATGGCTACACCTTC
clone_size: .; d_call: TRBD1; j_call: TRBJ1-2; v_call: TRBV7-2; cdr3_aa: CASSWDRNYGYTF; cdr3_nt: TGTGCCAGCAGTTGGGACAGAAACTATGGCTACACCTTC
clone_size: .; d_call: TRBD2; j_call: TRBJ2-5; v_call: TRBV7-8; cdr3_aa: CASSLPVASGDTYQETQYF; cdr3_nt: TGTGCCAGCAGCCTCCCCGTGGCTAGCGGGGACACGTACCAAGAGACCCAGTACTTC
clone_size: few; d_call: .; j_call: TRBJ2-1; v_call: TRBV12-5; cdr3_aa: CASGLDLFGEFF; cdr3_nt: TGTGCTAGTGGTTTGGACCTATTTGGTGAGTTCTTC
clone_size: .; d_call: .; j_call: TRBJ2-3; v_call: TRBV9; cdr3_aa: CASSPLRDTQYF; cdr3_nt: TGTGCCAGCAGCCCATTAAGAGATACGCAGTATTTT
clone_size: .; d_call: .; j_call: TRBJ2-2; v_call: TRBV6-5; cdr3_aa: CASSYIREIRELFF; cdr3_nt: TGTGCCAGCAGTTACATTCGGGAGATCCGGGAGCTGTTTTTT
clone_size: few; d_call: .; j_call: TRBJ1-1; v_call: TRBV4-2; cdr3_aa: CASSQGVSAEAFF; cdr3_nt: TGTGCCAGCAGCCAAGGGGTGAGCGCTGAAGCTTTCTTT
clone_size: few; d_call: TRBD2; j_call: TRBJ2-3; v_call: TRBV25-1; cdr3_aa: CASSAEKGLAGVGTQYF; cdr3_nt: TGTGCCAGCAGTGCCGAGAAGGGACTAGCGGGAGTCGGTACGCAGTATTTT
clone_size: .; d_call: .; j_call: TRBJ1-1; v_call: TRBV2; cdr3_aa: CASSREAEAFF; cdr3_nt: TGTGCCAGCAGCAGGGAAGCTGAAGCTTTCTTT
clone_size: .; d_call: .; j_call: TRBJ2-3; v_call: TRBV18; cdr3_aa: CASSPGQDTQYF; cdr3_nt: TGTGCCAGCTCACCGGGGCAGGATACGCAGTATTTT
clone_size: .; d_call: .; j_call: TRBJ2-1; v_call: TRBV14; cdr3_aa: CASSFTDEQFF; cdr3_nt: TGTGCCAGCAGCTTTACCGATGAGCAGTTCTTC
clone_size: .; d_call: TRBD1; j_call: TRBJ2-1; v_call: TRBV10-3; cdr3_aa: CAISPGQGRNEQFF; cdr3_nt: TGTGCCATCAGCCCGGGACAGGGGAGGAATGAGCAGTTCTTC
clone_size: .; d_call: .; j_call: TRBJ2-7; v_call: TRBV9; cdr3_aa: CASSPGQILSEQYF; cdr3_nt: TGTGCCAGCAGCCCAGGACAGATTCTTTCCGAGCAGTACTTC
clone_size: .; d_call: .; j_call: TRBJ2-6; v_call: TRBV4-3; cdr3_aa: CASSQAHQGYVLTF; cdr3_nt: TGCGCCAGCAGCCAAGCACACCAGGGCTACGTCCTGACTTTC
clone_size: few; d_call: TRBD1; j_call: TRBJ2-3; v_call: TRBV27; cdr3_aa: CASIKQGANTQYF; cdr3_nt: TGTGCCAGCATAAAACAGGGGGCAAATACGCAGTATTTT
clone_size: few; d_call: .; j_call: TRBJ1-1; v_call: TRBV7-9; cdr3_aa: CASSLRPNEAFF; cdr3_nt: TGTGCCAGCAGCTTAAGACCGAATGAAGCTTTCTTT
clone_size: .; d_call: .; j_call: TRBJ2-4; v_call: TRBV7-2; cdr3_aa: CASSPQGRNIQYF; cdr3_nt: TGTGCCAGCAGCCCCCAGGGTAGAAACATTCAGTACTTC
clone_size: .; d_call: TRBD2; j_call: TRBJ2-1; v_call: TRBV18; cdr3_aa: CASSPQSGSYNEQFF; cdr3_nt: TGTGCCAGCTCACCTCAAAGCGGGAGTTACAATGAGCAGTTCTTC
clone_size: .; d_call: TRBD1; j_call: TRBJ2-7; v_call: TRBV9; cdr3_aa: CASSVGAGGSYEQYF; cdr3_nt: TGTGCCAGCAGCGTAGGGGCAGGGGGCTCCTACGAGCAGTACTTC
clone_size: .; d_call: .; j_call: TRBJ1-2; v_call: TRBV29-1; cdr3_aa: CSESGPGVDPGYTF; cdr3_nt: TGCAGCGAATCCGGTCCCGGGGTCGATCCTGGCTACACCTTC
clone_size: .; d_call: TRBD2; j_call: TRBJ2-3; v_call: TRBV2; cdr3_aa: CASSEQGLVRTDTQYF; cdr3_nt: TGTGCCAGCAGTGAACAGGGACTAGTGCGCACAGATACGCAGTATTTT
clone_size: few; d_call: TRBD1; j_call: TRBJ2-1; v_call: TRBV28; cdr3_aa: CASKGQSITYNEQFF; cdr3_nt: TGTGCCAGCAAGGGACAGTCGATAACCTACAATGAGCAGTTCTTC